This TCR beta chain was profiled in a study of T cell responses to AZD1222 COVID-19 vaccine. Germline-derived CDR1 and CDR2 are KGHDR and SFDVKD. The CDR3 runs to 17 residues. Germline trimming cut 2 bases from V and 3 bases from J; bases unmatched to any gene: 2. Clones were sequenced by immunoSEQ multiplex PCR, and TCRdb holds only the in-frame ones, with some missing. The data show over 130,000 clones, about 91% seen once. The TCR comes from an adult who received the AZD1222 COVID-19 vaccine. Sample: peripheral blood, taken 28 days after the second AZD1222 dose. The chain has TRBV24-1 and TRBJ2-1; 14 positions match TRBD2. The CDR3 loop is CATSDSGTSGSYNEQFF. DNA for the CDR3: TGTGCCACCAGTGATTCCGGGACTAGCGGGAGCTACAATGAGCAGTTCTTC.